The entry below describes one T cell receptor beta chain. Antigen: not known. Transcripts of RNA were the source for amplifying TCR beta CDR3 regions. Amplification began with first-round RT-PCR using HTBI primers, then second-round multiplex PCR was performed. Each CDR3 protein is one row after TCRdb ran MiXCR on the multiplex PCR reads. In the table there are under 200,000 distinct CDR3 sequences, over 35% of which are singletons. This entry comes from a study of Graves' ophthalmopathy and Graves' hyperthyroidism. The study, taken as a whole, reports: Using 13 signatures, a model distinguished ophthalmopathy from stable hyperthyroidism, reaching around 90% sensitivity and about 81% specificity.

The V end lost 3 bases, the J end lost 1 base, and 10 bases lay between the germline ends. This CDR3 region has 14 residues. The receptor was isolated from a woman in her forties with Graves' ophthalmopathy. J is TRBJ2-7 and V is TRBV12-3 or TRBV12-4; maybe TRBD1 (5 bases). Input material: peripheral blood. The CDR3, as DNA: TGTGCCAGCAGTTTCGGACACGTATCCTACGAGCAGTACTTC. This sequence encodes CASSFGHVSYEQYF.